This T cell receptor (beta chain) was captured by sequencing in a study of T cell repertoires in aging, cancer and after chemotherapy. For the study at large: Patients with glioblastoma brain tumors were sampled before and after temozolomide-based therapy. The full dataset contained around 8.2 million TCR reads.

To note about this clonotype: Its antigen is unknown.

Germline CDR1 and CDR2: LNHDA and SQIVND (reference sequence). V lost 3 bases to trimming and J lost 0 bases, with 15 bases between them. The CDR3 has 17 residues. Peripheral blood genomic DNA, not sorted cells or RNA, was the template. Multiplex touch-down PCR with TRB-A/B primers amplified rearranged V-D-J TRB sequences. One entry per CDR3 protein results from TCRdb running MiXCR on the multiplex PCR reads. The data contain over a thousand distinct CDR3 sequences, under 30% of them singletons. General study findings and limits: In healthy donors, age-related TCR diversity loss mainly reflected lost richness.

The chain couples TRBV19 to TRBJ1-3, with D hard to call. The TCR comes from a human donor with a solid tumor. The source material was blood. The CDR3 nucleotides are TGTGCCAGTAGTATCAAGGTCGGCGGCCACTCTGGAAACACCATATATTTT. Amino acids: CASSIKVGGHSGNTIYF.